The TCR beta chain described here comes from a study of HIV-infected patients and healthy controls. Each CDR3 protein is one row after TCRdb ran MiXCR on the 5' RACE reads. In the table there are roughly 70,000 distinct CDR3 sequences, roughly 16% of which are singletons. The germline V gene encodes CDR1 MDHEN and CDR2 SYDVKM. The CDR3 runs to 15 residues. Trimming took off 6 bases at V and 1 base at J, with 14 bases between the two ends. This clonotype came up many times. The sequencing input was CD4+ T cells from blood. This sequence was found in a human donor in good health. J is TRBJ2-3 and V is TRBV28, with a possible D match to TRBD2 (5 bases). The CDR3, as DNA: TGTGCCAGCAGCTACCGGTTGGGAGGCACAGATACGCAGTATTTT. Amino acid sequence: CASSYRLGGTDTQYF.